Listed here are 29 T cell receptor beta chains from one sample, sequenced in a study of shared clonotypes between healthy human individuals. This table comes from immunoSEQ multiplex PCR, and its TCRdb copy is limited to in-frame clones, with some not included. The data show around 2.5 million clones, under 95% seen once. Sequenced input: naive CD4+ T cells from PBMCs. The subset is: CD45RA+ positively selected. The receptors were sampled from a man aged 18 to 30 in good health. Some clones in this sample may be carry-over from other donors' samples.

The CDR3 sequence is CSGYGVQETQYF. As DNA, the CDR3 is TGCAGCGGCTACGGGGTACAAGAGACCCAGTACTTC. The V gene is TRBV29-1, the J gene TRBJ2-5, with TRBD2 as a possible D gene (5 bases). The CDR3 is made up of 12 amino acids. Germline V gene lookup returns CDR1 SQVTM and CDR2 ANQGSEA. Trimming took 7 bases from V and 2 from J, leaving 11 bases between them.

The V gene is TRBV5-1, the J gene TRBJ1-6; no definite D call. The germline V and J ends were trimmed by 0 bases and 8 bases, with 12 bases remaining between them. This CDR3 has 15 amino acids. CDR1 and CDR2 (germline): SGHRS, YFSETQ. The CDR3 spells CASSLEWAPYSPLHF. The CDR3 nucleotides are TGCGCCAGCAGCTTGGAATGGGCCCCTTATTCACCCCTCCACTTT.

Comments on this clone: The same CDR3 can be traced to other DNA sequences in this sample. The J gene is TRBJ2-7, the V gene TRBV11-2; D is unclear. Trimming shortened V by 2 bases and J by 3 bases, and 8 bases separated the two germline ends. The CDR3 covers 13 residues. Germline V gives CDR1 SGHAT, CDR2 FQNNGV. The CDR3 region has the DNA TGTGCCAGCAGCTTATTACTGAGCTACGAGCAGTACTTC. Its translation: CASSLLLSYEQYF.

The chain joins TRBV28 to TRBJ2-7, with 7 bases fitting TRBD2. CDR1 and CDR2 (germline): MDHEN, SYDVKM. CDR3 length: 13 amino acids. V was clipped by 6 bases and J by 3 bases; unmatched bases: 5. The CDR3: CASRREPNYEQYF. Written as DNA, the CDR3 is TGTGCCAGCAGGCGGGAGCCCAACTACGAGCAGTACTTC.

This clone was counted a single time. The sample holds other DNA sequences that translate to the same CDR3. The chain joins TRBV28 to TRBJ1-1, with D maybe TRBD1 (5 bases). The CDR3 extends over 13 amino acids. The ends were cut back, 5 bases at V and 1 base at J, with 8 bases in the middle. The germline CDR1 and CDR2 sequences are MDHEN and SYDVKM. For the CDR3, the DNA is TGTGCCAGCAGTCCCCAGGGGAACACTGAAGCTTTCTTT. Translated: CASSPQGNTEAFF.

The rearrangement uses TRBV9 and TRBJ2-1, with unresolved D. The CDR3 has 16 residues. Per germline, CDR1 SGDLS and CDR2 YYNGEE. V gave up 0 bases and J gave up 6 bases, with 16 bases separating them. For the CDR3, the DNA is TGTGCCAGCAGCGTAGCGAGGACGGCCGCAGTCAATGAGCAGTTCTTC. It translates to CASSVARTAAVNEQFF.

V and J are TRBV9 and TRBJ2-1, with TRBD2 matching over 10 bases. Trimming removed 0 bases from V and 8 bases from J; junction bases left unmatched: 11. The CDR3 has 17 residues. In germline, CDR1 is SGDLS, CDR2 YYNGEE. CDR3 DNA: TGTGCCAGCAGCGTAGGGGCTAGCGGGGGTATTTCCTATGAGCAGTTCTTC. The encoded protein is CASSVGASGGISYEQFF.

The V call is TRBV30, the J call TRBJ2-7; D not certain. Germline loops: CDR1 GTSNPN, CDR2 SVGIG (reference sequence). This CDR3 region has 14 residues. V was cut by 5 bases and J by 0 bases, with 14 bases left in between. The DNA of the CDR3 is TGTGCCTGGGACGTAGGGCCGAGCTCCTACGAGCAGTACTTC. The encoded protein is CAWDVGPSSYEQYF. The full variable domain, its missing parts supplied by reference TRBV30 and TRBJ2-7, is SQTIHQWPATLVQPVGSPLSLECTVEGTSNPNLYWYRQAAGRGLQLLFYSVGIGQISSEVPQNLSASRPQDRQFILSSKKLLLSDSGFYLCAWDVGPSSYEQYFGPGTRLTVT.

J is TRBJ1-1 and V is TRBV30; D remains ambiguous. The CDR3 loop spans 16 amino acids. With 2 bases removed from V and 1 base from J, the gap between germline ends came to 17 bases. The V gene's germline CDR1 is GTSNPN and CDR2 SVGIG (reference sequence). The CDR3 bases are TGTGCCTGGAGTTCACCGTTACGTTCAGGGAACACTGAAGCTTTCTTT. It yields the protein CAWSSPLRSGNTEAFF.

The V and J genes are TRBV7-9 and TRBJ2-3; D is perhaps TRBD1 (5 bases). Trimming stripped 5 bases from V and 1 base from J, with 22 bases between. CDR3 length: 18 residues. Germline V CDR1 and CDR2: SEHNR, FQNEAQ (reference sequence). CDR3 nucleotides: TGTGCCAGCAGCCCGGCTGGGGCTATCCCCTCAGGCACAGATACGCAGTATTTT. Its protein product is CASSPAGAIPSGTDTQYF.

The chain employs TRBV5-6 and TRBJ1-4; D gene ambiguous. The CDR3 loop spans 13 amino acids. CDR1 and CDR2 from the germline V gene are SGHDT and YYEEEE. Trimming pared 2 bases from V and 12 bases from J, leaving 14 bases between. The CDR3 is CASSFIAGEELFF. The CDR3 DNA is TGTGCCAGCAGCTTCATCGCTGGGGAGGAACTGTTTTTT.

This chain joins TRBV11-2 and TRBJ2-3; no clear D. The CDR3 contains 12 residues. V was clipped by 2 bases and J by 7 bases, with 7 bases between them. Germline CDR1 reads SGHAT; CDR2 reads FQNNGV. The DNA of the CDR3 is TGTGCCAGCAGCTTATTGGGTTATACGCAGTATTTT. Translating gives CASSLLGYTQYF.

The chain uses TRBV18 and TRBJ2-1; 8 bases line up with TRBD1. Germline V lookup: CDR1 KGHSH, CDR2 LQKENI. The CDR3 runs 16 residues. Trimming took 0 bases from V and 9 from J; bases not matched to a gene: 10. This chain's CDR3 is CASSPPTDRAWGEQFF. The CDR3 region has the DNA TGTGCCAGCTCACCACCCACGGACAGGGCGTGGGGTGAGCAGTTCTTC.

This sequence joins TRBV28 and TRBJ2-1; 8 bases are a match to TRBD2. CDR3 size: 14 residues. Trimming took 7 bases from V and 8 from J; bases not matched to a gene: 10. CDR1 is MDHEN, CDR2 SYDVKM, per germline. CDR3 sequence (DNA): TGTGCCAGCACCACCCCGGGGGGGACCCATGAGCAGTTCTTC. It is translated as CASTTPGGTHEQFF.

The chain recombines TRBV4-1 with TRBJ2-5; the D gene is possibly TRBD2 (6 bases). From germline, CDR1 is MGHRA and CDR2 YSYEKL. CDR3 length: 14 residues. Trimming removed 4 bases from V and 4 bases from J, with 13 bases in between. In DNA, the CDR3 is TGCGCCAGCAGCCCGATGGAGGGCGGAGAGACCCAGTACTTC. Its translation is CASSPMEGGETQYF.

This chain uses TRBV5-1 with TRBJ2-1; the match to TRBD2 covers 8 bases. CDR1 and CDR2 from the germline V gene are SGHRS and YFSETQ. The CDR3 sequence is 16 residues long. The trim removed 0 bases at V and 9 bases at J, leaving 11 bases unmatched. In DNA form, the CDR3 reads TGCGCCAGCAGCTTGGCTTCCGCGGGAGGATTGAGTGAGCAGTTCTTC. This codes for CASSLASAGGLSEQFF.

V gene TRBV7-8 combines with J gene TRBJ2-7; D remains ambiguous. The V gene's germline CDR1 is SGHVS and CDR2 FQNEAQ. The CDR3 sequence is 14 residues long. V lost 2 bases and J lost 3, with 11 bases in between. CDR3 residues: CASSLRAGNYEQYF. The CDR3 DNA sequence: TGTGCCAGCAGCTTACGGGCCGGAAACTACGAGCAGTACTTC.

This rearrangement joins TRBV15 to TRBJ2-2, with a tentative D call TRBD2 (6 bases). The length of the CDR3 is 16 residues. CDR1 LNHNV and CDR2 YYDKDF come from the germline V gene (reference sequence). V was cut by 4 bases and J by 2 bases, with 14 bases left in between. CDR3 coding DNA: TGTGCCACCAGCACCAGACTAGTAGTTAACACCGGGGAGCTGTTTTTT. Its protein is CATSTRLVVNTGELFF.

V usage is TRBV10-3 and J usage is TRBJ2-1; D possibly corresponds to TRBD2 (6 bases). CDR1 is ENHRY and CDR2 is SYGVKD in the germline V gene. Trimming shortened V by 6 bases and J by 2 bases, and 11 bases separated the two germline ends. The CDR3 is 14 amino acids. CDR3 DNA sequence: TGTGCCATCAGCCCCGGGACTGCCTACAATGAGCAGTTCTTC. This encodes CAISPGTAYNEQFF.

The chain joins TRBV10-2 to TRBJ1-2; D perhaps matches TRBD1 (6 bases). Germline V gives CDR1 WSHSY, CDR2 SAAADI. The CDR3 has 14 amino acids. Between the trimmed V and J ends, which lost 5 bases and 6 bases, there was a span of 16 bases. CDR3: CASSQGPGLDGYTF. Here the CDR3 DNA reads TGCGCCAGCAGTCAGGGGCCCGGCCTGGATGGCTACACCTTC.

This chain joins TRBV28 and TRBJ1-5, with D possibly TRBD1 on 5 matching bases. CDR1 MDHEN and CDR2 SYDVKM come from the germline V gene. This CDR3 comprises 14 residues. V dropped 3 bases and J dropped 3 bases, with 9 bases sitting between them. The CDR3 loop reads CASSFSGPNQPQHF. CDR3 sequence (DNA): TGTGCCAGCAGTTTCTCGGGACCCAATCAGCCCCAGCATTTT.

The gene calls are TRBV11-2 and TRBJ2-7, with D maybe TRBD2 (6 bases). The germline gives CDR1 SGHAT, CDR2 FQNNGV. The CDR3 totals 15 residues. The V end lost 5 bases, the J end lost 6 bases, and 20 bases lay between the germline ends. The CDR3 loop is CASSQVSGKLFEQYF. Here the CDR3 DNA reads TGTGCCAGCAGCCAAGTTAGCGGCAAATTGTTCGAGCAGTACTTC.

This clone was detected once. The gene calls are TRBV5-1 and TRBJ2-5, with TRBD1 matching 7 bases. Germline loops: CDR1 SGHRS, CDR2 YFSETQ. V was pared by 4 bases and J by 7 bases, with 10 bases of the junction left unmatched. The CDR3 has 14 amino acids. The CDR3 spells CASSPGAYRGTQYF. The CDR3 nucleotides are TGCGCCAGCAGCCCCGGGGCGTACAGGGGGACCCAGTACTTC.

V gene TRBV5-1 combines with J gene TRBJ2-3, with D perhaps matching TRBD2 (5 bases). V gave up 1 base and J gave up 6 bases, with 15 bases separating them. Per germline, CDR1 SGHRS and CDR2 YFSETQ. The CDR3 has 15 residues. CDR3 bases: TGCGCCAGCAGCTTGTATCCGGGATTGGGGGATACGCAGTATTTT. Residues: CASSLYPGLGDTQYF.

Note on this clone: The sample contains more than one DNA sequence encoding this CDR3. The V gene is TRBV5-1, the J gene TRBJ2-5; D gene unclear. CDR3 length equals 13 residues. Between the trimmed V and J ends, which lost 2 bases and 5 bases, there was a span of 10 bases. Germline assignment: CDR1 SGHRS and CDR2 YFSETQ. DNA for the CDR3: TGCGCCAGCAGCTTCACGGGTGGGGAGACCCAGTACTTC. It codes for CASSFTGGETQYF. The variable domain in full, completed from reference TRBV5-1 and TRBJ2-5, reads KAGVTQTPRYLIKTRGQQVTLSCSPISGHRSVSWYQQTPGQGLQFLFEYFSETQRNKGNFPGRFSGRQFSNSRSEMNVSTLELGDSALYLCASSFTGGETQYFGPGTRLLVL.

As regards this clone: The sample contains more than one DNA sequence encoding this CDR3. V gene TRBV9 combines with J gene TRBJ2-7, with 7 bases lining up with TRBD1. Per the germline V gene, CDR1 is SGDLS and CDR2 is YYNGEE. CDR3 length: 15 residues. Trimming took 3 bases from V and 0 from J; bases not matched to a gene: 6. In DNA, the CDR3 is TGTGCCAGCAGCGCTGGCAGGGGGAGCTCCTACGAGCAGTACTTC. The encoded protein is CASSAGRGSSYEQYF.

The J gene is TRBJ2-5, the V gene TRBV15; 9 bases are a match to TRBD1. The CDR3 covers 16 residues. From germline, CDR1 is LNHNV and CDR2 YYDKDF (reference sequence). Germline trimming cut 3 bases from V and 4 bases from J; bases unmatched to any gene: 9. The CDR3 DNA is TGTGCCACCAGCAGGAGGACAGGGGCCGGGCGAGAGACCCAGTACTTC. Protein product: CATSRRTGAGRETQYF.

The rearrangement uses TRBV28 and TRBJ1-3, with no clear D. This CDR3 spans 16 amino acids. V lost 7 bases and J 4 bases, leaving 20 bases between the germline ends. The germline gives CDR1 MDHEN, CDR2 SYDVKM. CDR3: CASTIRAHEAGNTIYF. Written as DNA, the CDR3 is TGTGCCAGCACCATAAGGGCCCACGAGGCAGGAAACACCATATATTTT.

This rearrangement joins TRBV7-9 to TRBJ2-5; the match to TRBD2 covers 11 bases. With V trimmed by 5 bases and J by 5 bases, 10 bases remained unmatched. This CDR3 spans 16 amino acids. CDR1 is SEHNR and CDR2 is FQNEAQ in the germline V gene (reference sequence). CDR3 nucleotides: TGTGCCAGCAGCCAAGGCACTAGCGGGAGTGAGGAGACCCAGTACTTC. Protein: CASSQGTSGSEETQYF.